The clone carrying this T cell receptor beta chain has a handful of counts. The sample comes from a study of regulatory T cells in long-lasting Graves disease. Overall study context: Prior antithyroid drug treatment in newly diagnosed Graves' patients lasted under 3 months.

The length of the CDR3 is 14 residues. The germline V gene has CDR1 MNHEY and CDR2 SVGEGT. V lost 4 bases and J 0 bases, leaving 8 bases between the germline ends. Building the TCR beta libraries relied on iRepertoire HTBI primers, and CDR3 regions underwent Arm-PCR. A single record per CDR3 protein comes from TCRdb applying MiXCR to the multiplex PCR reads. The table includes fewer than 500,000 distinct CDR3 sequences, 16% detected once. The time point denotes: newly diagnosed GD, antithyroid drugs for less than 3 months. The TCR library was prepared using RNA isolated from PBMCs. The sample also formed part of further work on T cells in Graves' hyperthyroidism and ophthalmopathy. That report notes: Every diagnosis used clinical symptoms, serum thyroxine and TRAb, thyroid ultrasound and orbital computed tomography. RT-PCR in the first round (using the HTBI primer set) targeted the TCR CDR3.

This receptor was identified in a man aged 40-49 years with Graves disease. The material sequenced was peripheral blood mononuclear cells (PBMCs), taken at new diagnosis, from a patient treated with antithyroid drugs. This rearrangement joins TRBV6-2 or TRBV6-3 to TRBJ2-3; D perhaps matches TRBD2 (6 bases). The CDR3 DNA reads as TGTGCCAGCAGTTGGGACTCTAGCACAGATACGCAGTATTTT. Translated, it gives CASSWDSSTDTQYF.